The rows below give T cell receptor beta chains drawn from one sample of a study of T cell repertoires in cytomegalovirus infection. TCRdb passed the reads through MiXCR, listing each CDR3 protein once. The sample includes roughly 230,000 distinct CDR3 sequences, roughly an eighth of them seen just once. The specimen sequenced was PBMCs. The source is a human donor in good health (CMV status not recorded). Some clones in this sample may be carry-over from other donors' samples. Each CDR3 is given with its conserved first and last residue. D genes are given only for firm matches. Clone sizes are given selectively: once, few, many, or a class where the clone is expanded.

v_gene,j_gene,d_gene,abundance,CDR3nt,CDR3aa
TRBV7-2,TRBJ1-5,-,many,TGTGCCAGCAGCTTAGTGAGGGACAGCAATCAGCCCCAGCATTTT,CASSLVRDSNQPQHF
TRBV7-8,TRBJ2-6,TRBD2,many,TGTGCCAGCAGCCCACCTAAATGGACTAGCGGGGGAACCTCTGGGGCCAACGTCCTGACTTTC,CASSPPKWTSGGTSGANVLTF
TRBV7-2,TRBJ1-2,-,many,TGTGCCAGCAGCTTAGGAAGGATAGCTAACTATGGCTACACCTTC,CASSLGRIANYGYTF
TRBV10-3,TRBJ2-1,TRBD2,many,TGTGCCATCAGCAGCGGGGGGGCCTTTGAGCAGTTCTTC,CAISSGGAFEQFF
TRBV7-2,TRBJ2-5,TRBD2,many,TGTGCCAGCAGCTTATCGGCGGGAGGGCCCGGGGAGACCCAGTACTTC,CASSLSAGGPGETQYF
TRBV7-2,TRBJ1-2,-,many,TGTGCCAGCAGCTTAGGAGCGCCTCGGGGCTACACCTTC,CASSLGAPRGYTF
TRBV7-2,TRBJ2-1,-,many,TGTGCCAGCAGCCCCCGGGGTAGTAGGAATGAGCAGTTCTTC,CASSPRGSRNEQFF
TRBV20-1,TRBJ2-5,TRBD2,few,TGCAGTGCCCGTAATAGCGGGGGGGCCGGGGTCGAGACCCAGTACTTC,CSARNSGGAGVETQYF
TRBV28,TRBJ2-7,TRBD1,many,TGTGCCAGCGCGGGACAGGTTAACTCCTACGAGCAGTACTTC,CASAGQVNSYEQYF
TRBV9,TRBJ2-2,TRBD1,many,TGTGCCAGCAGCCCCCGGACAGGGTCGAACACCGGGGAGCTGTTTTTT,CASSPRTGSNTGELFF
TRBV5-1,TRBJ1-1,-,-,TGCGCCAGCAGCTTTAAGGGTTCGTTAACTGAAGCTTTCTTT,CASSFKGSLTEAFF
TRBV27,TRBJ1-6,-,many,TGTGCCAGCAGTTTCTCGCTGGGGGCAGCCTATAATTCACCCCTCCACTTT,CASSFSLGAAYNSPLHF
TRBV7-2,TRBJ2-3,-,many,TGTGCCACCACATCCCCCCCGGCAGGTTCGGGGGATACGCAGTATTTT,CATTSPPAGSGDTQYF
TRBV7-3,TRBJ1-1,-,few,TGTGCCAGCAGTCCCGGGACACCGAACACTGAAGCTTTCTTT,CASSPGTPNTEAFF
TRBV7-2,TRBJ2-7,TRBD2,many,TGTGCCAGCAGCCCAGGGACTAGCGTGTCCTACGAGCAGTACTTC,CASSPGTSVSYEQYF
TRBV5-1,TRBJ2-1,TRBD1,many,TGCGCCAGCAGCTTGGGGACAGGTCGCCCCTCTGTCAATGAGCAGTTCTTC,CASSLGTGRPSVNEQFF
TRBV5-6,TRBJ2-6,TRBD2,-,TGTGCCAGCAGCTTGTCCGGAGCGGGAGGCTTTATTTCTGGGGCCAACGTCCTGACTTTC,CASSLSGAGGFISGANVLTF
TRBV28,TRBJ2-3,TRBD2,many,TGTGCCAGCAGTGCTCCGGGACTAGCGGGAGGCACAGATACGCAGTATTTT,CASSAPGLAGGTDTQYF
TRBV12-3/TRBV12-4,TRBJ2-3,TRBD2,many,TGTGCCAGCAGAGTAGCGGGAAGCACAGATACGCAGTATTTT,CASRVAGSTDTQYF
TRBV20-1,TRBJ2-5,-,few,TGCAGTGCTAGAGATCTGGGGTCAGTAGAGACCCAGTACTTC,CSARDLGSVETQYF
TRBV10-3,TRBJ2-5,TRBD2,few,TGTGCCATCAACGCGGGAGGGCATGAGACCCAGTACTTC,CAINAGGHETQYF
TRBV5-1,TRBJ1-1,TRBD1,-,TGCGCCAGTAGCCTGGGACAGGTCAACACTGAAGCTTTCTTT,CASSLGQVNTEAFF
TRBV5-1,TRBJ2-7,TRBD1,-,TGCGCCAGCAGCTTGGAGGGGGCGGGCTCCTACGAGCAGTACTTC,CASSLEGAGSYEQYF
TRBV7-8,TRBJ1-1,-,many,TGTGCCAGCAGCATTCAGGTGGGGGGCACTGAAGCTTTCTTT,CASSIQVGGTEAFF
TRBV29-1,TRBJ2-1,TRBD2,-,TGCAGCGTCGGACTAGCGGGGGGGAATGAGCAGTTCTTC,CSVGLAGGNEQFF
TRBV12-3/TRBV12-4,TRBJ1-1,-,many,TGTGCCAGCAGCAAGACAGGAGGCTTGAACACTGAAGCTTTCTTT,CASSKTGGLNTEAFF
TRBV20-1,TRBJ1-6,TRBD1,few,TGCAGTGCTAGAGATCGAGGGGGCGGGTATAATTCACCCCTCCACTTT,CSARDRGGGYNSPLHF
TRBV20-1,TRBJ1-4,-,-,TGCAGTGCTAGAGATCAACTCGCGCGTGAAAAACTGTTTTTT,CSARDQLAREKLFF
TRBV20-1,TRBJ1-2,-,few,TGCAGTGCTATGGGGTCTAACTATGGCTACACCTTC,CSAMGSNYGYTF
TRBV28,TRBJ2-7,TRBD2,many,TGTGCCAGCAGTTTAGGACGAGCGGGAGGTGGTGGCGAGCAGTACTTC,CASSLGRAGGGGEQYF
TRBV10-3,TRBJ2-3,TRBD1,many,TGTGCCATCAGTGAGTCCTCGACAGGGACAGATACGCAGTATTTT,CAISESSTGTDTQYF
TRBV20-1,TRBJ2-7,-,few,TGCAGTGCTAGACAGGGCGGCGGGGTCGGAAGCGAGCAGTACTTC,CSARQGGGVGSEQYF
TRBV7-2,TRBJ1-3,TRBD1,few,TGTGCCAGCAGCTTAGTGGGGACAGCTTACTCTGGAAACACCATATATTTT,CASSLVGTAYSGNTIYF
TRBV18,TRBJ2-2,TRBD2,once,TGTGCCAGCTCACCCCTACCCGGGACTAGCGGGACAAACACCGGGGACCTGTTTTTT,CASSPLPGTSGTNTGDLFF
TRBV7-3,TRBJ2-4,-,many,TGTGCCAGCAGCCTTTCCGGACTAGCCAAAAACATTCAGTACTTC,CASSLSGLAKNIQYF
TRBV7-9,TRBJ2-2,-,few,TGTGCCAGCAGCTTAGGCCAGGCCACCGGGGAGCTGTTTTTT,CASSLGQATGELFF
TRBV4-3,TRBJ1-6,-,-,TGCGCCAGCAGCCAAGATGGAGAGAGCAATTCACCCCTCCACTTT,CASSQDGESNSPLHF
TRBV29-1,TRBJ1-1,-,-,TGCAGCGTGGGGGGGGGAAGTTGGACTGAAGCTTTCTTT,CSVGGGSWTEAFF
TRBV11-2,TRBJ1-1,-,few,TGTGCCAGCAGCCCCGGCAGACAGAGAGAAGCTTTCTTT,CASSPGRQREAFF
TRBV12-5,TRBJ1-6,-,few,TGTGCTAGTGGTTTGGTACAAGACAGGACCGATTCACCCCTCCACTTT,CASGLVQDRTDSPLHF
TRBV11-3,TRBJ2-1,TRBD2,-,TGTGCCAGCAGCTTAGATGGTGGGGCGGGGGGGGGGGATGAGCAGTTCTTC,CASSLDGGAGGGDEQFF
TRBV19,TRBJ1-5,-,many,TGTGCCAGTAGTACACAGGGATCGGGTCAGCCCCAGCATTTT,CASSTQGSGQPQHF
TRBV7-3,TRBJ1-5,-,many,TGTGCCAGCAGCCCGGGGATCGGCCAGCCCCAGCATTTT,CASSPGIGQPQHF
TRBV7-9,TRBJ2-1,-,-,TGTGCCAGCAGCTTAGACCGAGGCGGAGGGGGGCAGTTCTTC,CASSLDRGGGGQFF
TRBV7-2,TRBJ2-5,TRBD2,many,TGTGCCAGCAGCTCACCAGACCCCGTAGCGGGAGCGGGGACCCAGTACTTC,CASSSPDPVAGAGTQYF
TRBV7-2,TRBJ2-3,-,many,TGTGCCAGCAGCCCACAGTCCGGTTCCGGAGATACGCAGTATTTT,CASSPQSGSGDTQYF
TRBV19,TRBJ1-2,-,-,TGTGCCAGTAGTCCGTCCCAGGAGGGGGATGGCTACACCTTC,CASSPSQEGDGYTF
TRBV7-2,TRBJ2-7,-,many,TGTGCCAGCAGCTTAGAGAGGGCAGGGGGAGGCTCCTACGAGCAGTACTTC,CASSLERAGGGSYEQYF
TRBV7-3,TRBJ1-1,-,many,TGTGCCAGCAGCTTTGGGACGGCGGGTGGCACTGAAGCTTTCTTT,CASSFGTAGGTEAFF
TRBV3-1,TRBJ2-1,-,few,TGTGCCAGCAGCCATGAGACGGACAGTTTCAATGAGCAGTTCTTC,CASSHETDSFNEQFF
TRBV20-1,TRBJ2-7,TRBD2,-,TGCAGTGCTAGACCTAGCGGCACCTACGAGCAGTACTTC,CSARPSGTYEQYF
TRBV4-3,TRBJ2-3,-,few,TGCGCCAGCAGCCAGAACACCGGAAGTACCGGTACGCAGTATTTT,CASSQNTGSTGTQYF
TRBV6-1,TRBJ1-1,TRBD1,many,TGTGCCAGCAGTACCTTACAGGGGGGTACTGAAGCTTTCTTT,CASSTLQGGTEAFF